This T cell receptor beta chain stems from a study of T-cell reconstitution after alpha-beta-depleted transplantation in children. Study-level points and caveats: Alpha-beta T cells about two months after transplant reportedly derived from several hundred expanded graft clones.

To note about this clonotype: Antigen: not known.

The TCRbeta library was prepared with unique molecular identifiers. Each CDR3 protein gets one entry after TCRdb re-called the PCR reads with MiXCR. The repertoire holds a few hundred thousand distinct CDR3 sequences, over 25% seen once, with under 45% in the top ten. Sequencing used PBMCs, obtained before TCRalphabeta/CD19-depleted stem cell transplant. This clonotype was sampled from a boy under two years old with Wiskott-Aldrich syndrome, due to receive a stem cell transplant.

The CDR3 nucleotides read TGTGCCAGCAGTCAGGGGCCATCAGGCGAGCAGTACTTC. It is translated as CASSQGPSGEQYF. This chain connects TRBV27 to TRBJ2-7, with D possibly matching TRBD1 (6 bases). The V end lost 5 bases, the J end lost 6 bases, and 14 bases lay between the germline ends. Germline V gene lookup returns CDR1 MNHEY and CDR2 SMNVEV (reference sequence). This CDR3 contains 13 residues.